These 24 T cell receptor beta chains were sequenced from one sample in a study of blood T cell repertoires in COVID-19. Libraries were prepared by immunoSEQ multiplex PCR; TCRdb keeps only in-frame clonotypes and omits some of them. Here the sample spans under 500,000 clones, roughly nine tenths being singletons. The specimen sequenced was PBMCs or T cells enriched from blood (not recorded which). The receptors originated from a man aged 25-40 years who had recovered from COVID-19.

J is TRBJ2-7 and V is TRBV5-4; TRBD2 aligns across 10 bases. The CDR3 is 14 amino acids. V gave up 5 bases and J gave up 3 bases; unmatched junction bases: 5. Germline CDR1 is SGHNT and CDR2 is YYREEE (reference sequence). The CDR3 reads CASSPGTSVYEQYF. The CDR3 DNA sequence: TGTGCCAGCAGTCCCGGGACTAGCGTCTACGAGCAGTACTTC. Using reference TRBV5-4 and TRBJ2-7 for the parts outside the CDR3, the full variable domain is ETGVTQSPTHLIKTRGQQVTLRCSSQSGHNTVSWYQQALGQGPQFIFQYYREEENGRGNFPPRFSGLQFPNYSSELNVNALELDDSALYLCASSPGTSVYEQYFGPGTRLTVT.

V gene TRBV9 combines with J gene TRBJ2-3, with D tentatively TRBD2 (6 bases). The V end lost 0 bases, the J end lost 4 bases, and 6 bases lay between the germline ends. This CDR3 is built from 13 residues. Germline loops: CDR1 SGDLS, CDR2 YYNGEE. CDR3 bases: TGTGCCAGCAGCGTAGGGGGGGCAGATACGCAGTATTTT. Encoded protein: CASSVGGADTQYF.

This rearrangement joins TRBV27 to TRBJ1-1; D uncertain. Trimming took 6 bases from V and 1 from J, leaving 12 bases between them. Germline CDR1 MNHEY, CDR2 SMNVEV (reference sequence). The CDR3 spans 14 residues. The CDR3 loop reads CASRPLGGNTEAFF. In nucleotides, the CDR3 is TGTGCCAGCAGGCCACTGGGAGGGAACACTGAAGCTTTCTTT.

This chain uses TRBV19 with TRBJ2-6, with 7 bases identical to TRBD1. The CDR3 runs to 18 residues. V lost 4 bases and J lost 0; bases outside the gene matches: 9. The germline CDR1 and CDR2 sequences are LNHDA and SQIVND (reference sequence). CDR3 amino acids: CASSTHRQGSSGANVLTF. The CDR3, as DNA: TGTGCCAGTAGTACCCACCGACAGGGAAGCTCTGGGGCCAACGTCCTGACTTTC.

V is TRBV7-9 and J is TRBJ2-7; TRBD1 matches 12 bases. The germline V gene has CDR1 SEHNR and CDR2 FQNEAQ (reference sequence). CDR3 length: 15 amino acids. V was pared by 5 bases and J by 5 bases, with 7 bases of the junction left unmatched. This chain's CDR3 is CASSRPGQGADEQYF. CDR3 coding DNA: TGTGCCAGCAGCCGACCGGGACAGGGGGCTGACGAGCAGTACTTC.

The CDR3 sequence is CASGSGQGSGNTIYF. CDR3 nucleotides: TGTGCTAGTGGGTCGGGACAGGGTTCTGGAAACACCATATATTTT. This chain uses TRBV12-5 with TRBJ1-3; 9 positions match TRBD1. J was trimmed by 1 base and V by 6 bases; bases with no gene match: 4. The CDR3 extends over 15 amino acids. Germline assignment: CDR1 LGHNT and CDR2 FRNRAP.

The gene calls are TRBV10-1 and TRBJ2-1; 13 bases map to TRBD2. Germline loops: CDR1 WNHNN, CDR2 SYGVQD (reference sequence). Germline trimming cut 2 bases from V and 7 bases from J; bases unmatched to any gene: 2. This CDR3 comprises 15 residues. CDR3 in amino acids: CASSEAGLAGNEQFF. CDR3 in DNA: TGCGCCAGCAGTGAGGCGGGACTAGCGGGGAATGAGCAGTTCTTC.

The chain is built from TRBV12-3 or TRBV12-4 and TRBJ1-1; tentative D call: TRBD1 (5 bases). With 6 bases removed from V and 7 bases from J, the gap between germline ends came to 12 bases. This CDR3 is 12 amino acids long. This CDR3 is CASRNAGGEAFF. The CDR3, as DNA: TGTGCCAGCAGGAATGCGGGGGGTGAAGCTTTCTTT.

The chain employs TRBV6-1 and TRBJ2-1, with 13 nucleotides matching TRBD2. The CDR3 covers 17 residues. Germline CDR1 reads MNHNS; CDR2 reads SASEGT. V lost 4 bases and J lost 9; bases outside the gene matches: 12. CDR3 sequence: CASSASPGLAGSTEQFF. CDR3 nucleotide sequence: TGTGCCAGCAGTGCCTCACCGGGACTAGCGGGATCAACTGAGCAGTTCTTC.

In its sample, this clone was seen once. The chain recombines TRBV5-4 with TRBJ1-2; 7 bases match TRBD1. Germline V CDR1 and CDR2: SGHNT, YYREEE (reference sequence). The CDR3 sequence is 15 residues long. J lost 5 bases, V lost 0 bases, and 7 bases had no gene match. The CDR3 reads CASSLGGTDLYGYTF. CDR3 DNA: TGTGCCAGCAGCTTGGGCGGGACAGACCTATATGGCTACACCTTC. Complete variable domain (other parts from reference TRBV5-4 and TRBJ1-2): ETGVTQSPTHLIKTRGQQVTLRCSSQSGHNTVSWYQQALGQGPQFIFQYYREEENGRGNFPPRFSGLQFPNYSSELNVNALELDDSALYLCASSLGGTDLYGYTFGSGTRLTVV.

V usage is TRBV6-4 and J usage is TRBJ2-1; TRBD2 matches at 12 bases. Germline values: CDR1 MRHNA, CDR2 SNTAGT. V shed 0 bases, J shed 10 bases, and the junction held 19 bases outside the gene matches. This CDR3 has 20 residues. The CDR3 DNA reads TGTGCCAGCAGTGACTCGGCCGGGACTAGCGGGTCACCTCACGTAGGGGAGCAGTTCTTC. Translation gives CASSDSAGTSGSPHVGEQFF.

The chain carries TRBV2 and TRBJ2-1; weak D call: TRBD1 (6 bases). Trimming left V 6 bases short and J 6 bases short, with 18 bases between. Germline V gene lookup returns CDR1 SNHLY and CDR2 FYNNEI. This CDR3 spans 15 amino acids. CDR3 coding DNA: TGTGCCAGCAGAAGGTTGGCAGGGGTGGGCAATGAGCAGTTCTTC. This translates into CASRRLAGVGNEQFF.

The V gene is TRBV29-1, the J gene TRBJ1-1, with D possibly TRBD1 on 5 matching bases. Trimming took off 4 bases at V and 1 base at J, with 19 bases between the two ends. Germline V lookup: CDR1 SQVTM, CDR2 ANQGSEA. This CDR3 comprises 16 residues. CDR3 DNA: TGCAGCGTTGTTTGGCAGGGTTCAGTAGGGAACACTGAAGCTTTCTTT. It is translated as CSVVWQGSVGNTEAFF.

This clone was counted once. The chain carries TRBV5-6 and TRBJ2-2; D possibly corresponds to TRBD1 (5 bases). V dropped 3 bases and J dropped 4 bases, with 13 bases sitting between them. CDR1 is SGHDT, CDR2 YYEEEE, per germline. This CDR3 comprises 15 residues. The CDR3, as DNA: TGTGCCAGCAGCTGGGGCGCCGCGTTCACCGGGGAGCTGTTTTTT. This encodes CASSWGAAFTGELFF.

The chain carries TRBV24-1 and TRBJ1-5, with D unclear. Trimming left V 2 bases short and J 2 bases short, with 9 bases between. Germline V gene lookup returns CDR1 KGHDR and CDR2 SFDVKD. This CDR3 is 15 amino acids long. Here the CDR3 reads CATSDWKGGNQPQHF. The CDR3 DNA reads TGTGCCACCAGTGATTGGAAGGGAGGCAATCAGCCCCAGCATTTT.

This sequence joins TRBV7-9 and TRBJ1-1; D is possibly TRBD1 (5 bases). This CDR3 has 12 amino acids. Trimming pared 1 base from V and 8 bases from J, leaving 8 bases between. Germline lookup yields CDR1 SEHNR and CDR2 FQNEAQ (reference sequence). The CDR3 coding sequence is TGTGCCAGCAGCTTAGGGGGGGACGAAGCTTTCTTT. Amino acid sequence: CASSLGGDEAFF.

The rearrangement joins TRBV6-1 to TRBJ1-4, with D possibly matching TRBD1 (5 bases). CDR3 size: 14 residues. Germline V gene data show CDR1 as MNHNS and CDR2 as SASEGT. V was cut by 3 bases and J by 3 bases, with 8 bases left in between. Written as DNA, the CDR3 is TGTGCCAGCAGTGACAGGGCCGCTAATGAAAAACTGTTTTTT. Its protein product is CASSDRAANEKLFF.

V gene TRBV28 combines with J gene TRBJ1-4; D perhaps matches TRBD1 (5 bases). The V gene lost 8 bases and the J gene lost 7 bases, with 8 bases spanning the gap. CDR1 and CDR2 (germline): MDHEN, SYDVKM. There are 11 residues in the CDR3. The CDR3: CASRGAEKLFF. The DNA for the CDR3 is TGTGCCAGCCGCGGGGCTGAAAAACTGTTTTTT.

The rearrangement uses TRBV7-8 and TRBJ1-2; 11 bases align to TRBD1. The CDR3 is 18 residues long. The V gene's germline CDR1 is SGHVS and CDR2 FQNEAQ. Germline trimming cut 3 bases from V and 4 bases from J; bases unmatched to any gene: 13. The CDR3 DNA reads as TGTGCCAGCAGCTTGAGTAGACCGGGACAGGGGGGGCTCTATGGCTACACCTTC. Translation gives CASSLSRPGQGGLYGYTF.

This clone was seen a single time. V gene TRBV28 combines with J gene TRBJ1-2; 7 nucleotides line up with TRBD1. There are 15 residues in the CDR3. J lost 5 bases, V lost 4 bases, and 10 bases had no gene match. Per the germline V gene, CDR1 is MDHEN and CDR2 is SYDVKM. CDR3 in DNA: TGTGCCAGCAGTTCCCGCCGGACAGGCCGTTATGGCTACACCTTC. Its protein product is CASSSRRTGRYGYTF.

The CDR3 DNA is TGTGCCAGCAGCTGGATGGGGCCTCTGTTTTTT. Protein sequence: CASSWMGPLFF. V and J are TRBV11-2 and TRBJ1-4, with D possibly being TRBD1 (5 bases). The CDR3 runs 11 residues. The germline V gene has CDR1 SGHAT and CDR2 FQNNGV. The V and J ends lost 4 bases and 14 bases respectively, with 11 bases between them.

This sequence joins TRBV5-1 and TRBJ2-3; TRBD2 agrees at 11 bases. The germline gives CDR1 SGHRS, CDR2 YFSETQ. The V gene end was trimmed by 2 bases and the J gene end by 4 bases; junction bases not matched to a gene: 6. The length of the CDR3 is 16 residues. The CDR3 DNA reads as TGCGCCAGCAGCTTCACTAGCGGGAGAAATGCAGATACGCAGTATTTT. Translation: CASSFTSGRNADTQYF.

J is TRBJ2-7 and V is TRBV28; D possibly corresponds to TRBD1 (5 bases). Germline V gene sequence: CDR1 MDHEN, CDR2 SYDVKM. Trimming left V 4 bases short and J 3 bases short, with 19 bases between. This CDR3 has 16 amino acids. The CDR3 coding sequence is TGTGCCAGCAGTTACCTTGGGTTACTTAGGGGCTACGAGCAGTACTTC. It encodes CASSYLGLLRGYEQYF.

The rearrangement joins TRBV6-5 to TRBJ1-5, with D unclear. The CDR3 is 15 amino acids. V was trimmed by 2 bases and J by 4 bases, leaving 12 bases between them. Germline V gene data show CDR1 as MNHEY and CDR2 as SVGAGI. In DNA form, the CDR3 reads TGTGCCAGCAGTTACGCGGCAGGAGGGAATCAGCCCCAGCATTTT. Translated, it gives CASSYAAGGNQPQHF.